This is a list of T cell receptor beta chains from one sample in a study of blood T cell repertoires in COVID-19. This table comes from immunoSEQ multiplex PCR, and its TCRdb copy is limited to in-frame clones, with some not included. This table has under 130,000 clones, 70% to 85% appearing once. The sequencing sample was made of peripheral blood. These receptors came from a man aged 65 to 85 with active or convalescent COVID-19. Both conserved end residues are part of each CDR3. Size values are once, few and many counts, or a class for expanded clones, and some rows have none.

>few|TRBV29-1|15
CSVADRGLSNYGYTF
>few|TRBV7-2|14
CASSLGRLNYGYTF
>.|TRBV5-4|15
CASSLRGTRGNEQYF
>few|TRBV18|15
CASSPPSRVFYEQYF
>.|TRBV6-5|14
CASRPDSTGYGYTF
>.|TRBV30|12
CAWSLAGETQYF
>.|TRBV7-9|12
CASSLTGQPQHF
>.|TRBV5-1|15
CASSLDAPGDTEAFF
>few|TRBV2|17
CASPLAGSDPPRHEQFF
>once|TRBV3-1/TRBV3-2|14
CASSQDWAGTRKFF
>.|TRBV3-1/TRBV3-2|15
CASSPGGGNYNEQFF
>.|TRBV29-1|12
CSVLEDSYEQYF
>.|TRBV20-1|13
CSASQVQGYGYTF